The 4 T cell receptor beta chains listed next were all sequenced from one sample in a study of cytotoxic CD8 clonotypes in ibrutinib-treated CLL. Sequenced by immunoSEQ multiplex PCR; TCRdb stores in-frame clones only, minus some. The sample carries 16,000 or so clones, approximately 67% recorded once. The sample in question was PBMCs, obtained before ibrutinib treatment. These receptors were collected from a human donor with chronic lymphocytic leukemia.

The CDR3 DNA is TGTGCCAGCAACGAAGTCAACTCCTACAATGAGCAGTTCTTC. Translating gives CASNEVNSYNEQFF. This chain connects TRBV2 to TRBJ2-1; D not resolved. CDR1 is SNHLY and CDR2 is FYNNEI in the germline V gene. V was trimmed by 7 bases and J by 0 bases, leaving 10 bases between them. CDR3 length: 14 amino acids. Using reference TRBV2 and TRBJ2-1 for the parts outside the CDR3, the full variable domain is EPEVTQTPSHQVTQMGQEVILRCVPISNHLYFYWYRQILGQKVEFLVSFYNNEISEKSEIFDDQFSVERPDGSNFTLKIRSTKLEDSAMYFCASNEVNSYNEQFFGPGTRLTVL.

Only one count was recorded for this clone. The genes are TRBV7-9 and TRBJ2-2; a possible D gene is TRBD2 (6 bases). V lost 8 bases and J lost 3, with 16 bases in between. From germline, CDR1 is SEHNR and CDR2 FQNEAQ (reference sequence). The CDR3 totals 15 residues. The CDR3 reads CASRTGRGDTGELFF. The CDR3 DNA reads as TGTGCCAGCCGGACCGGCCGCGGGGACACCGGGGAGCTGTTTTTT.

This clone was observed a handful of times. The rearrangement uses TRBV18 and TRBJ2-7; maybe TRBD1 (5 bases). Between the trimmed V and J ends, which lost 2 bases and 2 bases, there was a span of 13 bases. CDR3 length equals 15 residues. Germline CDR1 reads KGHSH; CDR2 reads LQKENI. The CDR3 DNA reads as TGTGCCAGCTCACCAGGATCAGACAGTACCTACGAGCAGTACTTC. It is translated as CASSPGSDSTYEQYF.

The genes are TRBV4-1 and TRBJ2-1; perhaps TRBD2 as D (5 bases). CDR1 and CDR2 (germline): MGHRA, YSYEKL. Trimming left V 2 bases short and J 0 bases short, with 14 bases between. The CDR3 extends over 17 amino acids. The CDR3 protein is CASSQLGGSSSYNEQFF. The CDR3 DNA sequence: TGCGCCAGCAGCCAATTAGGCGGGTCGAGCTCCTACAATGAGCAGTTCTTC.